This entry concerns a single T cell receptor (beta chain). Its antigen is not known. These data come from a study of cytomegalovirus exposure and HLA in healthy donors. Primers for the PCR totalled 60 Vbeta and 13 Jbeta. Sequencing used immunoSEQ multiplex PCR; TCRdb keeps in-frame clones, though not all of them. The sample shows about 170,000 clones, around 80% of them seen only once. General study results and limits: Using a false discovery rate of 0.05, a later analysis showed that fewer than 20,000 TCR beta sequences were associated with HLA alleles.

Germline V lookup: CDR1 MNHNS, CDR2 SASEGT. The CDR3 loop spans 16 amino acids. Trimming took off 1 base at V and 0 bases at J, with 12 bases between the two ends. The TCR was taken from a male donor in good health and CMV-seronegative. The chain is built from TRBV6-1 and TRBJ1-1; tentatively, D is TRBD1 (5 bases). The material sequenced was PBMCs. The CDR3 DNA follows: TGTGCCAGCAGTGAAGAATTCAGGGCGGTGAACACTGAAGCTTTCTTT. This translates into CASSEEFRAVNTEAFF.